Listed here are 3 T cell receptor beta chains from one sample, sequenced in a study of cytomegalovirus exposure and HLA in healthy donors. Primers for the PCR totalled 60 Vbeta and 13 Jbeta. Sequencing was performed with immunoSEQ multiplex PCR; in TCRdb, only in-frame clones are kept and a portion is missing. The sample totals about 44,000 clones. The sequenced material came from PBMCs. These receptors all stem from a male donor in good health and CMV-seronegative.

The chain is built from TRBV5-1 and TRBJ1-4, with D maybe TRBD1 (5 bases). Between the trimmed V and J ends, which lost 5 bases and 4 bases, there was a span of 12 bases. The V gene's germline CDR1 is SGHRS and CDR2 YFSETQ. The CDR3 spans 14 residues. In DNA, the CDR3 is TGCGCCAGCAGACAGGCGTCGGGTAATGAAAAACTGTTTTTT. Translating it yields CASRQASGNEKLFF.

V and J are TRBV7-8 and TRBJ1-6; 7 positions match TRBD1. Germline V CDR1 and CDR2: SGHVS, FQNEAQ. The CDR3 extends over 16 amino acids. Trimming cost V 1 base and J 6 bases; bases outside gene matches: 6. The CDR3 DNA reads as TGTGCCAGCAGCTTAGGGAGGGGGCGCGGTAATTCACCCCTCCACTTT. Translated, it gives CASSLGRGRGNSPLHF.

This sequence joins TRBV27 and TRBJ2-1, with TRBD2 matching 7 bases. Germline V lookup: CDR1 MNHEY, CDR2 SMNVEV (reference sequence). With 6 bases clipped from V and 0 bases from J, the junction kept 5 bases outside the gene matches. The CDR3 sequence is 15 residues long. The CDR3 coding sequence is TGTGCCAGCAGGCGCGGGGGTAGCTCCTACAATGAGCAGTTCTTC. It specifies CASRRGGSSYNEQFF.